This TCR beta chain was observed in a study of blood T cell repertoires in COVID-19. Study-wide context: Sources were T cells, B-cell-depleted T cells, or PBMCs; the material itself was cDNA or gDNA.

Under the authors' procedure: Nucleated cell counts were estimated from reference gene primer amplification. Only in-frame clones appear in the TCRdb table, and some are missing; sequencing was by immunoSEQ multiplex PCR. V and J calls and clone size are as listed in that table; D and trimming were resolved from the DNA. The profile shows about 150,000 clones, 70% to 90% of them singletons. The sample comprised peripheral blood. This sequence originates from a woman aged 55-70 years with COVID-19, enrolled during active disease.

The CDR3 bases are TGTGCCAGCAGAAGGGGACTAGCGGGTGGGAGCTCCTACAATGAGCAGTTCTTC. This codes for CASRRGLAGGSSYNEQFF. This sequence joins TRBV3-1 (or the pseudogene TRBV3-2) and TRBJ2-1; 12 positions agree with TRBD2. J was trimmed by 0 bases and V by 6 bases; bases with no gene match: 9. This CDR3 contains 18 residues. Germline V gene lookup returns CDR1 LGHDT and CDR2 YNNKEL (reference sequence).